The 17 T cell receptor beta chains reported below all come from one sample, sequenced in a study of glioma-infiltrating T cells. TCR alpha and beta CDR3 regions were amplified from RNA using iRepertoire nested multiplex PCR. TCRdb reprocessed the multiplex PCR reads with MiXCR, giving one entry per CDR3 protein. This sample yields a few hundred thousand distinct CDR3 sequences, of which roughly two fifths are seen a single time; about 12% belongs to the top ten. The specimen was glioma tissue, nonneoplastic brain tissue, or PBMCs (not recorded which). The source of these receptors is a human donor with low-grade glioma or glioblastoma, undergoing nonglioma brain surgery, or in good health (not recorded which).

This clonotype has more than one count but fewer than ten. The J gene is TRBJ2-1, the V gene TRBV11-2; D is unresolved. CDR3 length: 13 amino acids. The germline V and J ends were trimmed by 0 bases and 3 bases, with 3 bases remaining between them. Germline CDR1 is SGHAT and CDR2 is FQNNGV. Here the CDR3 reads CASSLDGYNEQFF. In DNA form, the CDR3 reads TGTGCCAGCAGCTTAGACGGCTACAATGAGCAGTTCTTC.

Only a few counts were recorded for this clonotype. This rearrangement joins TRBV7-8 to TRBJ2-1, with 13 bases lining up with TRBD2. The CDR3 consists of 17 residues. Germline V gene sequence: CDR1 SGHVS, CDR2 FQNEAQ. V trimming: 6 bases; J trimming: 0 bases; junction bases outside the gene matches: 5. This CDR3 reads CASRKGLAGTSYNEQFF. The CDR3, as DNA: TGTGCCAGCAGAAAGGGACTAGCGGGGACCTCCTACAATGAGCAGTTCTTC.

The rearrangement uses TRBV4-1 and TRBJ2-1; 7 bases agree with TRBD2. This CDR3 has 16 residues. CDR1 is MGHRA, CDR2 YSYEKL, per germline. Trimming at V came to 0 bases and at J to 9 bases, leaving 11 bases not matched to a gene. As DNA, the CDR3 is TGCGCCAGCAGCCAAGATCCGCGGGAGCCTCAGCGTGAGCAGTTCTTC. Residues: CASSQDPREPQREQFF.

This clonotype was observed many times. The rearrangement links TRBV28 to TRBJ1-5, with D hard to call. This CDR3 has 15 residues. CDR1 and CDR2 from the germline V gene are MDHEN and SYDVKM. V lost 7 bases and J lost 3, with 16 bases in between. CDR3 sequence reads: CASKLQGNLNQPQHF. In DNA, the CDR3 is TGTGCCAGCAAACTACAAGGAAACCTCAATCAGCCCCAGCATTTT.

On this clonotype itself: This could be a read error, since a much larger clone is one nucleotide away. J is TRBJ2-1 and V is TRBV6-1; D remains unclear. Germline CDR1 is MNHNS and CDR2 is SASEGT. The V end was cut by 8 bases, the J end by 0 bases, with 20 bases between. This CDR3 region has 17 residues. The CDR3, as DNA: TGTGCCAGCCTTACGCCCCCCCACCTGAACTCCTACAATGAGCAGTTCTTC. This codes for CASLTPPHLNSYNEQFF.

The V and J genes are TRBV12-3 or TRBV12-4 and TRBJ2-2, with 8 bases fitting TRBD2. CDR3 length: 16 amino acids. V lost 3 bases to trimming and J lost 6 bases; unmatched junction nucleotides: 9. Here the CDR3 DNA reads TGTGCCAGCAGTTTGGACGGACTAGCCGGGCCCGGGGAGCTGTTTTTT. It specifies CASSLDGLAGPGELFF.

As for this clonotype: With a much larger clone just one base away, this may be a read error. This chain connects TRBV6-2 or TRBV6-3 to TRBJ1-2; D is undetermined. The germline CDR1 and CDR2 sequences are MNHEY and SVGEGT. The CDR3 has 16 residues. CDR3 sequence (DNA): TGTGCCAGCAGTCATACCTCAGAGGGTACTAACTATGGCTTCACCTTC. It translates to CASSHTSEGTNYGFTF.

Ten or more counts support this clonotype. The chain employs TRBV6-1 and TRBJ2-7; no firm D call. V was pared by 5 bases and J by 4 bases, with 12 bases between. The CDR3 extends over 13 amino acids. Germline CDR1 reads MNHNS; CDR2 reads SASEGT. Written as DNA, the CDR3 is TGTGCCAGCAGTAAAAGGGCGGATTACGAGCAGTACTTC. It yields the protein CASSKRADYEQYF.

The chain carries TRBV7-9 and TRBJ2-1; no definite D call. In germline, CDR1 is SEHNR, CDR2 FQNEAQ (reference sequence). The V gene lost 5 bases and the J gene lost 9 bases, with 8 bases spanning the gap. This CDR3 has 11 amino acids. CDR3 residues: CASSPSSEQFF. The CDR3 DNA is TGTGCCAGCAGCCCTTCAAGTGAGCAGTTCTTC.

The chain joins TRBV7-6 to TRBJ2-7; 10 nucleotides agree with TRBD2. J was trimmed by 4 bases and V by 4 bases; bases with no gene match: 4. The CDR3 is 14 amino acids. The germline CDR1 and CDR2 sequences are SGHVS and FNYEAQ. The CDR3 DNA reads TGTGCCAGCAGCTCAAGGACTAGCGGATACGAGCAGTACTTC. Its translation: CASSSRTSGYEQYF.

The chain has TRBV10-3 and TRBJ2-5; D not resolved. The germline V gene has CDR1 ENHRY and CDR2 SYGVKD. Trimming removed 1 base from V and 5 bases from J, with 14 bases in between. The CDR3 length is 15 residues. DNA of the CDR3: TGTGCCATCAGTGAGTTCGGCCCACCGGGCGAGACCCAGTACTTC. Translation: CAISEFGPPGETQYF.

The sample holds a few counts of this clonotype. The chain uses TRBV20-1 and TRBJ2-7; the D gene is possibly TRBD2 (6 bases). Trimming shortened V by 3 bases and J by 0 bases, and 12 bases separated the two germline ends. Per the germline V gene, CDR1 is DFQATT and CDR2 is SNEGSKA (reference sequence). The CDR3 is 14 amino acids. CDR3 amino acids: CSARDYHSSYEQYF. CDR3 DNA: TGCAGTGCTAGGGACTACCATTCCTCCTACGAGCAGTACTTC.

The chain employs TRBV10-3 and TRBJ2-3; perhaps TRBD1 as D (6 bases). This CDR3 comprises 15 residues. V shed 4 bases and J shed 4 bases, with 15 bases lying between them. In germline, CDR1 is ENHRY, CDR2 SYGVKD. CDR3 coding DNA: TGTGCCATCAGTGTATCCAGGGGCAACGCAGATACGCAGTATTTT. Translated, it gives CAISVSRGNADTQYF.

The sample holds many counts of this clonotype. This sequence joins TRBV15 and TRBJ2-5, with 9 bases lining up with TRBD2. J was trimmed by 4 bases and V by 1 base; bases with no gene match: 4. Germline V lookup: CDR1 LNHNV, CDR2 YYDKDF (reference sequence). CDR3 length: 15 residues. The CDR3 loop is CATSRVAGAPETQYF. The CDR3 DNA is TGTGCCACCAGCAGAGTAGCGGGAGCCCCAGAGACCCAGTACTTC.

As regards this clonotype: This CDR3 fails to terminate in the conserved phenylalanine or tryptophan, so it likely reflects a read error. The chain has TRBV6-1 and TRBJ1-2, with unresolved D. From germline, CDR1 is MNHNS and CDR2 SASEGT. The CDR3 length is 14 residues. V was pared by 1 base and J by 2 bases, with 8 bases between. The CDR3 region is CASSEDPRNYGYTL. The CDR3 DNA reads TGTGCCAGCAGTGAAGACCCCAGGAACTATGGCTACACCCTC.

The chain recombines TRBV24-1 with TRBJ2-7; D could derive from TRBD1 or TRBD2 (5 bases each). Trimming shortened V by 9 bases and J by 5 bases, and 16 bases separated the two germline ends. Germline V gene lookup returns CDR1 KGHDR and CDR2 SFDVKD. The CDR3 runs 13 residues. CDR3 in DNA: TGTGCCACCGGGGGAACAGTACTAGACGAGCAGTACTTC. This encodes CATGGTVLDEQYF.

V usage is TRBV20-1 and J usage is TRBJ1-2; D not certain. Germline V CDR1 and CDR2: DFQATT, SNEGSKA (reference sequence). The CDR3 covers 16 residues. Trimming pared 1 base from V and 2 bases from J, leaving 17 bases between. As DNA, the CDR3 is TGCAGTGCTAGAGCCCTCGGCGGGGTCTGGAACTATGGCTACACCTTC. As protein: CSARALGGVWNYGYTF.